This TCR beta chain was found in a study of blood T cell repertoires in COVID-19. The CDR3 is made up of 13 amino acids. V gave up 6 bases and J gave up 2 bases, with 10 bases separating them. Germline V lookup: CDR1 LGHDT, CDR2 YNNKEL (reference sequence). Original methodology: The assay estimated nucleated cells by amplifying reference gene primers. TCRdb's copy holds only in-frame clones and misses some; the assay was immunoSEQ multiplex PCR. The DNA gave D and trimming, while V, J and clone size come from that table. The sample shows fewer than 250,000 clones, around 83% of them seen only once. The source material was PBMCs or T cells enriched from blood (not recorded which). This TCR derives from a middle-aged woman in a cohort exposed to, infected with or recovered from COVID-19 (not recorded which). This chain connects TRBV3-1 (or the pseudogene TRBV3-2) to TRBJ2-5; D remains unclear. Here the CDR3 DNA reads TGTGCCAGCAGTCACGAGAGTCAAGAGACCCAGTACTTC. Translation gives CASSHESQETQYF.